Listed here are 21 T cell receptor beta chains from one sample, sequenced in a study of OX40 agonist ivuxolimab in advanced cancers. Sequencing was performed with immunoSEQ multiplex PCR; in TCRdb, only in-frame clones are kept and a portion is missing. The sample lists 70,000 or so clones, almost 90% occurring once. Sequenced material: CD4+ or CD8+ T cells sorted from blood, taken in a trial of the OX40 agonist ivuxolimab. These receptors were taken from an adult with an advanced solid tumor such as melanoma, head and neck, liver or kidney cancer.

The V call is TRBV27, the J call TRBJ2-1; D not resolved. Germline CDR1 and CDR2: MNHEY and SMNVEV (reference sequence). The CDR3 loop spans 14 amino acids. V was shortened by 3 bases and J by 11 bases, with 17 bases between the two germline ends. The CDR3, as DNA: TGTGCCAGCAGTTTCTCCCGTGGCGATGGGCAGCAGTTCTTC. It encodes CASSFSRGDGQQFF.

The V gene is TRBV10-1, the J gene TRBJ2-3; TRBD2 matches 12 bases. V gave up 5 bases and J gave up 3 bases; unmatched junction bases: 12. CDR3 length: 18 residues. From germline, CDR1 is WNHNN and CDR2 SYGVQD (reference sequence). The CDR3 loop reads CASSLLAGGPPGTDTQYF. The CDR3 DNA follows: TGCGCCAGCAGTCTTCTAGCGGGAGGGCCGCCAGGGACAGATACGCAGTATTTT.

The V call is TRBV11-2, the J call TRBJ2-1, with unresolved D. Germline values: CDR1 SGHAT, CDR2 FQNNGV. V lost 0 bases, J lost 6 bases, and 6 bases lay in between. The CDR3 is 13 residues long. CDR3 DNA: TGTGCCAGCAGCTTAGAGAGGAGCAATGAGCAGTTCTTC. Translation gives CASSLERSNEQFF.

The chain uses TRBV18 and TRBJ1-5, with 7 bases identical to TRBD1. CDR1 is KGHSH, CDR2 LQKENI, per germline. V lost 4 bases, J lost 1 base, and 4 bases stayed unmatched. The CDR3 consists of 15 residues. CDR3 nucleotide sequence: TGTGCCAGCTCACTGGGACAGTCGAGCAATCAGCCCCAGCATTTT. As protein: CASSLGQSSNQPQHF. Full variable domain (outside the CDR3, taken from reference TRBV18 and TRBJ1-5): NAGVMQNPRHLVRRRGQEARLRCSPMKGHSHVYWYRQLPEEGLKFMVYLQKENIIDESGMPKERFSAEFPKEGPSILRIQQVVRGDSAAYFCASSLGQSSNQPQHFGDGTRLSIL.

The chain joins TRBV7-2 to TRBJ2-7, with 9 bases lining up with TRBD1. The length of the CDR3 is 14 residues. Trimming at V came to 7 bases and at J to 6 bases, leaving 10 bases not matched to a gene. Germline V gene sequence: CDR1 SGHTA, CDR2 FQGNSA. The DNA for the CDR3 is TGTGCCAGCACCCTCTTGGGGACAGGGAGCGAGCAGTACTTC. Residues: CASTLLGTGSEQYF.

The chain links TRBV7-2 to TRBJ2-1, with 16 nucleotides matching TRBD2. V was clipped by 4 bases and J by 9 bases; unmatched bases: 3. CDR3 size: 15 residues. Germline values: CDR1 SGHTA, CDR2 FQGNSA. CDR3 nucleotides: TGTGCCAGCAGCTGGGGGACTAGCGGGAGGGGTGAGCAGTTCTTC. Translated, it gives CASSWGTSGRGEQFF. Complete variable domain (other parts from reference TRBV7-2 and TRBJ2-1): GAGVSQSPSNKVTEKGKDVELRCDPISGHTALYWYRQSLGQGLEFLIYFQGNSAPDKSGLPSDRFSAERTGGSVSTLTIQRTQQEDSAVYLCASSWGTSGRGEQFFGPGTRLTVL.

The rearrangement joins TRBV28 to TRBJ2-1; tentative D call: TRBD2 (5 bases). Trimming pared 5 bases from V and 10 bases from J, leaving 9 bases between. Germline CDR1 MDHEN, CDR2 SYDVKM. This CDR3 is 11 amino acids long. The CDR3 loop is CASSSGREQFF. The DNA of the CDR3 is TGTGCCAGCAGTAGCGGTCGCGAGCAGTTCTTC.

This chain uses TRBV28 with TRBJ1-1; possible D gene TRBD1, 5 bases. The CDR3 consists of 13 residues. Germline V lookup: CDR1 MDHEN, CDR2 SYDVKM. V lost 7 bases, J lost 4 bases, and 13 bases lay in between. The CDR3 nucleotides are TGTGCCAGCACCCTCGGGGCTACCACTGAAGCTTTCTTT. Protein: CASTLGATTEAFF.

The CDR3 nucleotides are TGTGCCAGCAGTTACTCGAGACAGAGAAGCAATCAGCCCCAGCATTTT. Amino acids: CASSYSRQRSNQPQHF. The chain couples TRBV6-5 to TRBJ1-5; D perhaps matches TRBD1 (5 bases). This CDR3 contains 16 residues. V was shortened by 0 bases and J by 1 base, with 10 bases between the two germline ends. CDR1 and CDR2 (germline): MNHEY, SVGAGI.

The genes are TRBV4-3 and TRBJ2-2, with D possibly TRBD1 on 5 matching bases. CDR1 is LGHNA and CDR2 is YSLEER in the germline V gene. Deletions cut 8 bases from V and 1 base from J, with 11 bases between. CDR3 size: 14 residues. CDR3 in amino acids: CASRKDKNTGELFF. The DNA of the CDR3 is TGCGCCAGCCGGAAGGACAAGAACACCGGGGAGCTGTTTTTT.

CDR3 loop: CASSFDRGGAQYF. Written as DNA, the CDR3 is TGTGCCAGCAGCTTTGACAGGGGGGGGGCCCAGTACTTC. The chain recombines TRBV7-9 with TRBJ2-5; 9 bases fit TRBD1. Germline CDR1 reads SEHNR; CDR2 reads FQNEAQ (reference sequence). This CDR3 has 13 amino acids. The V gene end was trimmed by 3 bases and the J gene end by 9 bases; junction bases not matched to a gene: 5.

The chain recombines TRBV5-1 with TRBJ1-1; possibly TRBD1 for D (5 bases). Germline V gene data show CDR1 as SGHRS and CDR2 as YFSETQ. V was cut by 4 bases and J by 4 bases, with 20 bases left in between. The CDR3 has 16 amino acids. Here the CDR3 reads CASSTGAGSQGTEAFF. The CDR3 DNA reads TGCGCCAGCAGCACAGGTGCGGGGTCCCAAGGCACTGAAGCTTTCTTT.

This clone was detected a few times. The V and J genes are TRBV10-3 and TRBJ1-2; D is unresolved. The V and J ends lost 3 bases and 8 bases respectively, with 7 bases between them. Germline V lookup: CDR1 ENHRY, CDR2 SYGVKD. The CDR3 runs to 11 residues. DNA of the CDR3: TGTGCCATCAGTGATGACACGGGCTACACCTTC. It encodes CAISDDTGYTF.

The J gene is TRBJ2-5, the V gene TRBV13; D possibly corresponds to TRBD2 (6 bases). CDR1 PRHDT and CDR2 FYEKMQ come from the germline V gene (reference sequence). CDR3 length equals 13 residues. V was clipped by 4 bases and J by 4 bases, with 10 bases between them. The CDR3 bases are TGTGCCAGCAGCTCTCAGGGAGGAGAGACCCAGTACTTC. It yields the protein CASSSQGGETQYF.

The chain joins TRBV10-3 to TRBJ1-1, with a weak D call TRBD1 (5 bases). V was trimmed by 9 bases and J by 5 bases, leaving 16 bases between them. This CDR3 is built from 13 residues. Germline CDR1 ENHRY, CDR2 SYGVKD. The CDR3 bases are TGTGCCATTCAACCCGGGGCCCAAACTGAAGCTTTCTTT. Its translation is CAIQPGAQTEAFF.

This chain connects TRBV7-8 to TRBJ2-7; D is possibly TRBD1 (6 bases). This CDR3 region has 20 residues. The V gene lost 5 bases and the J gene lost 4 bases, with 33 bases spanning the gap. Germline values: CDR1 SGHVS, CDR2 FQNEAQ. The DNA for the CDR3 is TGTGCCAGCAGCGACCGGCAGGGGAAGACCTCGAAAGGAACACGTTACGAGCAGTACTTC. Encoded protein: CASSDRQGKTSKGTRYEQYF.

The chain carries TRBV2 and TRBJ1-5; maybe TRBD1 (5 bases). This CDR3 has 13 amino acids. The V end was cut by 7 bases, the J end by 9 bases, with 16 bases between. Germline V gene sequence: CDR1 SNHLY, CDR2 FYNNEI. Here the CDR3 DNA reads TGTGCCAGCATGGCGGGGCCGGGGGGGCCCCAGCATTTT. Its translation is CASMAGPGGPQHF.

V and J are TRBV21-1 and TRBJ1-6; the DNA was not used to check the table's D call, TRBD1. TRBV21-1 is labeled a pseudogene. The CDR3 runs 14 residues. This chain's CDR3 is CASTSDREDSPLHF. The DNA for the CDR3 is TGTGCCAGCACCTCGGACAGGGAGGATTCACCCCTCCACTTT.

The chain is built from TRBV6-5 and TRBJ2-3, with unresolved D. With 6 bases removed from V and 4 bases from J, the gap between germline ends came to 14 bases. There are 14 residues in the CDR3. CDR1 and CDR2 from the germline V gene are MNHEY and SVGAGI. The CDR3 coding sequence is TGTGCCAGCAGCAAATACTTTTCGGCAGATACGCAGTATTTT. It yields the protein CASSKYFSADTQYF.

CDR3 sequence (DNA): TGTGCCAGCAGCCTTAGGGGGCCAAACACCGGGGAGCTGTTTTTT. Its translation: CASSLRGPNTGELFF. V usage is TRBV11-3 and J usage is TRBJ2-2, with TRBD1 identical over 7 bases. The CDR3 length is 15 residues. The germline V gene encodes CDR1 SGHNT and CDR2 YENEEA. J lost 2 bases, V lost 5 bases, and 5 bases had no gene match.

This chain uses TRBV19 with TRBJ2-7; maybe TRBD2 (6 bases). This CDR3 contains 14 residues. Germline lookup yields CDR1 LNHDA and CDR2 SQIVND (reference sequence). V was trimmed by 5 bases and J by 6 bases, leaving 17 bases between them. CDR3 in DNA: TGTGCCAGTAGTCCCTCTCGGCGGGACGGCGAGCAGTACTTC. Its translation: CASSPSRRDGEQYF. Full variable domain (outside the CDR3, taken from reference TRBV19 and TRBJ2-7): DGGITQSPKYLFRKEGQNVTLSCEQNLNHDAMYWYRQDPGQGLRLIYYSQIVNDFQKGDIAEGYSVSREKKESFPLTVTSAQKNPTAFYLCASSPSRRDGEQYFGPGTRLTVT.